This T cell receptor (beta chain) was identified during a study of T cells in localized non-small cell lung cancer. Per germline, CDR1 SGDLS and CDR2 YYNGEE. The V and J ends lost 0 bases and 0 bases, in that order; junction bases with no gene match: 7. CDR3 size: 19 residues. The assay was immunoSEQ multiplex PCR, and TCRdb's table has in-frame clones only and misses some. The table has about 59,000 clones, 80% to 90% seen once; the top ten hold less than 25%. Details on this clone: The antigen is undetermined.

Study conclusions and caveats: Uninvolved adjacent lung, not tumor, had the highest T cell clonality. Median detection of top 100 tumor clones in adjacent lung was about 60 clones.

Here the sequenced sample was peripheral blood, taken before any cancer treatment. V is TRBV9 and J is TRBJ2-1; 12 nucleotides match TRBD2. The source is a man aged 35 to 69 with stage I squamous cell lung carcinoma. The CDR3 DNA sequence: TGTGCCAGCAGCGTAGGCCCCACGGGACTAGCGGGCTCCTACAATGAGCAGTTCTTC. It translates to CASSVGPTGLAGSYNEQFF.